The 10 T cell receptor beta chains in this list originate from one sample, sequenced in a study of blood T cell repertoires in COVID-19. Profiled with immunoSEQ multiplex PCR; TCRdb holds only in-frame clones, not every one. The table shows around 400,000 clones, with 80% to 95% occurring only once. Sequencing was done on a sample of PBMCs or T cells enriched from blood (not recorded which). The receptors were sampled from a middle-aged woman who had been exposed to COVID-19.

The CDR3 DNA sequence: TGTGCCAGCAGCTTCCAGGGCACGAACTATGGCTACACCTTC. Translating it yields CASSFQGTNYGYTF. This chain connects TRBV5-8 to TRBJ1-2; the D gene is possibly TRBD1 (5 bases). Trimming cost V 2 bases and J 2 bases, with 10 bases left between them. This CDR3 is 14 amino acids long. Germline CDR1 is SGHTS and CDR2 is YDEGEE.

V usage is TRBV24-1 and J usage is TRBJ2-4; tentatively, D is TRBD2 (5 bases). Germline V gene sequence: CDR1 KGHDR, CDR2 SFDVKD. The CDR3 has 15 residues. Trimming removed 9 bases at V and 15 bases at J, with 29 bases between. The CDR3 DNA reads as TGTGCCACCCGGCCCAAAAACAAAAATGCTAGCCGGGGGTACTTC. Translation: CATRPKNKNASRGYF.

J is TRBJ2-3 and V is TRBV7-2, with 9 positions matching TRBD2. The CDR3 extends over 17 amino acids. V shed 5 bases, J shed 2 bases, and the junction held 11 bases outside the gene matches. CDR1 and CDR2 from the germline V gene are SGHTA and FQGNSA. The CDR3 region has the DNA TGTGCCAGCAGCCAGGAGATTAGCGGGGGCCTCACAGATACGCAGTATTTT. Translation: CASSQEISGGLTDTQYF.

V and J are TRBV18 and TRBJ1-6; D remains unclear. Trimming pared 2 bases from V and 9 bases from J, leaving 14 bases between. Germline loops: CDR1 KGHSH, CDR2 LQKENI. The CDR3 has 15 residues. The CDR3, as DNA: TGTGCCAGCTCACCAGACGAGGTCCAAATTTCACCCCTCCACTTT. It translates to CASSPDEVQISPLHF.

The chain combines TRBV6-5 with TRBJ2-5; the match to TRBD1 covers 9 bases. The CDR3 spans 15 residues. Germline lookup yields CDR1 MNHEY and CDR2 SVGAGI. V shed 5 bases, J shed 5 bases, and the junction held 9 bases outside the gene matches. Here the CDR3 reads CASSPPGTGWETQYF. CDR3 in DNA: TGTGCCAGCAGTCCTCCCGGGACAGGGTGGGAGACCCAGTACTTC.

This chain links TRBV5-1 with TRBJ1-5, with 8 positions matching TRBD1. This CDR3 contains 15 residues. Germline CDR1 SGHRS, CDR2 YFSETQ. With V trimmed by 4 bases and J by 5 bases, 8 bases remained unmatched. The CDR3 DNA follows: TGCGCCAGCAGCCCCACATCACAGGGGGATCAGCCCCAGCATTTT. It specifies CASSPTSQGDQPQHF.

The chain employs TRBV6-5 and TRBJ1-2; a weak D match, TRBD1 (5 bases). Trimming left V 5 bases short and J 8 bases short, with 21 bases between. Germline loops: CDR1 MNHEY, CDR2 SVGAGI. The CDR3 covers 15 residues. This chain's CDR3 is CASSPQADALKGYTF. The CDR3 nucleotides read TGTGCCAGCAGTCCACAGGCGGATGCTTTAAAAGGCTACACCTTC.

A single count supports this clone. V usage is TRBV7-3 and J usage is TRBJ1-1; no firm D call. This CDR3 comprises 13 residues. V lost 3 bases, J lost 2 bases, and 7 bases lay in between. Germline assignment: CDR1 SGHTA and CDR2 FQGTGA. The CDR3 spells CASSFSVNTEAFF. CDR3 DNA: TGTGCCAGCAGCTTTTCAGTAAACACTGAAGCTTTCTTT.

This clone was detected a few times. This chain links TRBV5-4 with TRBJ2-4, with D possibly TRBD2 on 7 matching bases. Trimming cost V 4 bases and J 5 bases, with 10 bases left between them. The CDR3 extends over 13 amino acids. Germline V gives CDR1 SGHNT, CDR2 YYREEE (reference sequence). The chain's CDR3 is CASSPGGQNIQYF. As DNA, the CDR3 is TGTGCCAGCAGCCCCGGGGGGCAAAACATTCAGTACTTC.

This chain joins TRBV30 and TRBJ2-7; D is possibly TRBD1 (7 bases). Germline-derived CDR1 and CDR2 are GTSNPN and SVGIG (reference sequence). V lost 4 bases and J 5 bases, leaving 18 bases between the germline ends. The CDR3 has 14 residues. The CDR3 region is CAWTHGQGGDEQYF. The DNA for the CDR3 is TGTGCCTGGACCCATGGGCAGGGGGGAGACGAGCAGTACTTC.